This T cell receptor (beta chain) emerged from a study of shared clonotypes between healthy human individuals. The CDR3 runs to 14 residues. Germline lookup yields CDR1 SGHTA and CDR2 FQGNSA. The ends were cut back, 5 bases at V and 3 bases at J, with 13 bases in the middle. In replicate PCRs of sorted subsets, roughly 200 ng DNA, approximately 32,000 T cell genomes, was used. TCRdb's table, derived via immunoSEQ multiplex PCR, lists solely in-frame clones and lacks some. The repertoire holds just over 2,000,000 clones, 95% seen once, with 0.13% in the top ten. The sample was naive CD4+ T cells sorted from blood. Subset described: CD45RA+ positively selected. V gene TRBV7-2 combines with J gene TRBJ1-1; unclear D gene. The clonotype originates from a man aged 18 to 29 in good health. CDR3 DNA sequence: TGTGCCAGCAGCGCGGACCCCCTTTACACTGAAGCTTTCTTT. This encodes CASSADPLYTEAFF.